This record covers a single T cell receptor beta chain. The antigen remains unidentified. This entry is derived from a study of shared clonotypes between healthy human individuals. Findings and caveats of the study: It was the non-shared clonotypes that had lower generation probabilities than clonotypes shared by all four donors. Naive subsets generally had larger estimated richness than memory subsets.

Libraries were prepared by immunoSEQ multiplex PCR; TCRdb keeps only in-frame clonotypes and omits some of them. The data show some 2.1 million clones, roughly 96% seen once. Per the germline V gene, CDR1 is LGHNA and CDR2 is YNFKEQ. V shed 1 base and J 2 bases; nucleotides not matched to a gene: 3. This CDR3 has 16 amino acids. Those who donated were healthy HIV-negative adults, with no recent acute infections or vaccinations reported. Every donor, a Caucasian adult, lived in Nashville, Tennessee. The clonotype originates from a man aged 18 to 30 in good health. The sequenced sample consisted of naive CD4+ T cells sorted from blood. The subset was: CD45RA+ positively selected. The chain employs TRBV4-2 and TRBJ1-5; 9 bases match TRBD1. Here the CDR3 DNA reads TGTGCCAGCAGCCAAGGGACAGGGGTGGGCAATCAGCCCCAGCATTTT. It specifies CASSQGTGVGNQPQHF.